The clone carrying this T cell receptor beta chain has at least ten counts. What it recognizes is unknown. The data belong to a study of human T cells and chemical hapten exposure. Study-wide points: The number of TCRs over 1 in 1000 frequency stayed unchanged after DPC.

Separate cDNA molecules received unique molecular identifiers, which the library attached to them. TCRdb ran MiXCR on the RACE reads and lists one entry per CDR3 protein. The data show about 90,000 distinct CDR3 sequences, 8.5% seen once. Time point indicated: pre-sensitization, week 0. Treatment given: therapeutic diphenylcyclopropenone sensitization with weekly scalp DPC. The CDR3 contains 12 residues. Germline-derived CDR1 and CDR2 are KGHSH and LQKENI. Trimming removed 5 bases at V and 6 bases at J, with 10 bases between. The V and J genes are TRBV18 and TRBJ1-1; tentative D call: TRBD1 (6 bases). The sample was whole blood, taken in connection with sensitization to the hapten diphenylcyclopropenone (DPC). The origin of this receptor is a man between 35 and 55 years old with alopecia areata. Some clones in this sample may be carry-over from other donors' samples. CDR3 bases: TGTGCCAGCTCATTGGGGACATCTGAAGCTTTCTTT. Protein sequence: CASSLGTSEAFF.